This passage covers 8 T cell receptor beta chains from one sample sequenced in a study of OX40 agonist ivuxolimab in advanced cancers. TCRdb's copy holds only in-frame clones and misses some; the assay was immunoSEQ multiplex PCR. The table includes about 11,000 clones, 86% detected once. This specimen was CD4+ or CD8+ T cells sorted from blood, taken in a trial of the OX40 agonist ivuxolimab. Every receptor here comes from an adult with an advanced solid tumor such as melanoma, head and neck, liver or kidney cancer.

This clone turned up a few times. The rearrangement uses TRBV30 and TRBJ1-1; 8 bases match TRBD1. The J segment lost 4 bases and the V segment lost 4 bases, leaving 5 bases of the junction unmatched. The CDR3 runs to 13 residues. Looked up from germline, CDR1 is GTSNPN and CDR2 is SVGIG (reference sequence). CDR3 coding DNA: TGTGCCTGGACCCGGACAGGGAGCACTGAAGCTTTCTTT. Encoded protein: CAWTRTGSTEAFF.

The gene calls are TRBV6-4 and TRBJ2-2; D may match TRBD1 or TRBD2 (5 bases each). Germline V lookup: CDR1 MRHNA, CDR2 SNTAGT. Trimming took 6 bases from V and 1 from J, leaving 12 bases between them. The CDR3 length is 15 residues. The CDR3 DNA follows: TGTGCCAGCAGCCCCAGTGGGGGGAACACCGGGGAGCTGTTTTTT. Residues: CASSPSGGNTGELFF.

This clone was observed once. The V call is TRBV5-8, the J call TRBJ2-1; 10 bases align to TRBD1. V lost 2 bases, J lost 3 bases, and 2 bases stayed unmatched. Germline CDR1 SGHTS, CDR2 YDEGEE. The CDR3 is 15 residues long. The CDR3, as DNA: TGTGCCAGCAGCTTTGGACAGGGGGTCTACAATGAGCAGTTCTTC. As protein: CASSFGQGVYNEQFF.

This chain links TRBV5-6 with TRBJ2-7; D may match TRBD1 or TRBD2 (6 bases each). Deletions cut 1 base from V and 3 bases from J, with 14 bases between. Germline assignment: CDR1 SGHDT and CDR2 YYEEEE. CDR3 length equals 15 residues. The CDR3 coding sequence is TGTGCCAGCAGCTTGTCCGCCGGGGGCGTCTACGAGCAGTACTTC. Residues: CASSLSAGGVYEQYF. Full variable domain (missing parts from reference TRBV5-6 and TRBJ2-7): DAGVTQSPTHLIKTRGQQVTLRCSPKSGHDTVSWYQQALGQGPQFIFQYYEEEERQRGNFPDRFSGHQFPNYSSELNVNALLLGDSALYLCASSLSAGGVYEQYFGPGTRLTVT.

The rearrangement uses TRBV18 and TRBJ2-7; 9 positions match TRBD1. The CDR3 loop spans 15 amino acids. Trimming at V came to 7 bases and at J to 5 bases, leaving 12 bases not matched to a gene. CDR1 is KGHSH and CDR2 is LQKENI in the germline V gene. The CDR3 sequence is CASLRAGQGFNEQYF. As DNA, the CDR3 is TGTGCCAGCTTAAGGGCCGGACAGGGGTTCAACGAGCAGTACTTC.

The chain couples TRBV5-1 to TRBJ2-1, with 7 bases identical to TRBD1. Germline V lookup: CDR1 SGHRS, CDR2 YFSETQ. V shed 4 bases and J 6 bases; nucleotides not matched to a gene: 10. CDR3 length: 15 amino acids. As DNA, the CDR3 is TGCGCCAGCAGCCCCTACCGGGACAGCATCAATGAGCAGTTCTTC. Translation: CASSPYRDSINEQFF.

This sequence joins TRBV15 and TRBJ2-1; 10 positions agree with TRBD2. Germline CDR1 reads LNHNV; CDR2 reads YYDKDF (reference sequence). This CDR3 is built from 15 residues. The trim removed 1 base at V and 8 bases at J, leaving 5 bases unmatched. The DNA for the CDR3 is TGTGCCACCAGCAGAGGTCTAGCGGGAGCCCATGAGCAGTTCTTC. This sequence encodes CATSRGLAGAHEQFF.

V and J are TRBV30 and TRBJ1-1; D is undetermined. The CDR3 has 15 residues. Per germline, CDR1 GTSNPN and CDR2 SVGIG (reference sequence). V dropped 0 bases and J dropped 1 base, with 12 bases sitting between them. The CDR3 nucleotides read TGTGCCTGGAGTGTAATTATGGGCTCGAACACTGAAGCTTTCTTT. Protein product: CAWSVIMGSNTEAFF. Complete variable domain (other parts from reference TRBV30 and TRBJ1-1): SQTIHQWPATLVQPVGSPLSLECTVEGTSNPNLYWYRQAAGRGLQLLFYSVGIGQISSEVPQNLSASRPQDRQFILSSKKLLLSDSGFYLCAWSVIMGSNTEAFFGQGTRLTVV.